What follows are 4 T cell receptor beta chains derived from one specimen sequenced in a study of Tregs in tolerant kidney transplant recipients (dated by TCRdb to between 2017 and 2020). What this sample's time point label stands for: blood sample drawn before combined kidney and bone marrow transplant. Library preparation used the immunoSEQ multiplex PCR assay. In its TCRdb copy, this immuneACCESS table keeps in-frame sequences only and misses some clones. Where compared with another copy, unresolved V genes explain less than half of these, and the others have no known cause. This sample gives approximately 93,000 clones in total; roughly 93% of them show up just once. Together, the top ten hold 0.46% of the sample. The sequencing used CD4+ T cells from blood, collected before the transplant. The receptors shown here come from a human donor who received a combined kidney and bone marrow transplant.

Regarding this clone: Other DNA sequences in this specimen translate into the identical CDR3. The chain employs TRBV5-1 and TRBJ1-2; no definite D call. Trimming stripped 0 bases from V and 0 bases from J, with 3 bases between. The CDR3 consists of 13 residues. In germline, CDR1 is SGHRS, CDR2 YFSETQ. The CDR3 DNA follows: TGCGCCAGCAGCTTGGCGGCTAACTATGGCTACACCTTC. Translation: CASSLAANYGYTF.

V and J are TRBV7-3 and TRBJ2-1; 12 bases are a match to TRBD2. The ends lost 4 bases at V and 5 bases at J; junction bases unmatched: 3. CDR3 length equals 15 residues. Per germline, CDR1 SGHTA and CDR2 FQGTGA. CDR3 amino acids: CASSSTSGGNNEQFF. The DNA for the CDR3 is TGTGCCAGCAGCTCGACTAGCGGGGGAAACAATGAGCAGTTCTTC.

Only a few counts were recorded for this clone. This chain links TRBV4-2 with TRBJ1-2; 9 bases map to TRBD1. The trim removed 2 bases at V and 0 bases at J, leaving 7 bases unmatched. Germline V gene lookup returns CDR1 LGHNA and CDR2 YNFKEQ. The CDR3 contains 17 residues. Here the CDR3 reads CASSQTGTGKTNYGYTF. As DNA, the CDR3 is TGTGCCAGCAGCCAAACCGGGACAGGGAAGACTAACTATGGCTACACCTTC.

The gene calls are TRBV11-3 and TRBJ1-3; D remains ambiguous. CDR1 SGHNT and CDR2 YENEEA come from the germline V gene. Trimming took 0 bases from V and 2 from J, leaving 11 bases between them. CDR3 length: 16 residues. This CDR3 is CASSLDPPGTGNTIYF. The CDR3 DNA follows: TGTGCCAGCAGCTTAGATCCTCCGGGAACTGGAAACACCATATATTTT.